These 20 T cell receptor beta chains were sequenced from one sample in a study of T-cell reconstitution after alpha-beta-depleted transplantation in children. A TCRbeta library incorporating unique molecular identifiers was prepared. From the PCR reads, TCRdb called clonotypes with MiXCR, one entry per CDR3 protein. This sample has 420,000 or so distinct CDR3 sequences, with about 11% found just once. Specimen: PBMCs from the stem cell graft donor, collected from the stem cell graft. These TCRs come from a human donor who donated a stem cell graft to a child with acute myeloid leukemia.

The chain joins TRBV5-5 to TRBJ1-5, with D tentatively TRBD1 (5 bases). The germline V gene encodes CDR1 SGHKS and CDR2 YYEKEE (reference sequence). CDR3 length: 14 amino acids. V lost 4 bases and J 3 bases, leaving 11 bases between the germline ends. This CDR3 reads CASSQGRTNQPQHF. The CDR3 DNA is TGTGCCAGCAGCCAGGGACGGACCAATCAGCCCCAGCATTTT. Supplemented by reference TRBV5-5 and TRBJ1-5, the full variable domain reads DAGVTQSPTHLIKTRGQQVTLRCSPISGHKSVSWYQQVLGQGPQFIFQYYEKEERGRGNFPDRFSARQFPNYSSELNVNALLLGDSALYLCASSQGRTNQPQHFGDGTRLSIL.

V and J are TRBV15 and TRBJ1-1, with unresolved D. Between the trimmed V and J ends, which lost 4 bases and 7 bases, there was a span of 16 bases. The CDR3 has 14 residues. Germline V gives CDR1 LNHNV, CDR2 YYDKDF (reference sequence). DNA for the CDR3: TGTGCCACCAGCATGGAAAGGTTGAGGGATGAAGCTTTCTTT. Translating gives CATSMERLRDEAFF.

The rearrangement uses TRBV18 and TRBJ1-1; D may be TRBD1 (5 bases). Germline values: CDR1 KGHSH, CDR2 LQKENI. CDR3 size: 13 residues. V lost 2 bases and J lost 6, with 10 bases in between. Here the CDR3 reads CASSPGRGAEAFF. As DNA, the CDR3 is TGTGCCAGCTCACCAGGTCGGGGCGCTGAAGCTTTCTTT.

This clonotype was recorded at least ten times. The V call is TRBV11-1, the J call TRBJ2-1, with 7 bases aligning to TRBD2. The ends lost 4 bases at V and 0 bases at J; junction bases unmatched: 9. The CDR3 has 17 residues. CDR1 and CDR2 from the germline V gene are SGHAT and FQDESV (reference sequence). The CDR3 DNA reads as TGTGCCAGCAGCTCGGCCCGACTAGCTGACTCCTACAATGAGCAGTTCTTC. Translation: CASSSARLADSYNEQFF.

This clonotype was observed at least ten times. Written as DNA, the CDR3 is TGTGCCAGCAGCTTATATGGAGATACGCAGTATTTT. Its translation is CASSLYGDTQYF. V is TRBV7-2 and J is TRBJ2-3; no reliable D call. Germline CDR1 SGHTA, CDR2 FQGNSA. This CDR3 comprises 12 residues. Trimming stripped 2 bases from V and 5 bases from J, with 5 bases between.

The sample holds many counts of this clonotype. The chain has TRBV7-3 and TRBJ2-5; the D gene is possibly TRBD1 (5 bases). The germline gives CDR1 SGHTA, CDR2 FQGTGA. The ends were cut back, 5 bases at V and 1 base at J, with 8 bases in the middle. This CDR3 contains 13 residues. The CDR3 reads CASSRGIQETQYF. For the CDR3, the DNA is TGTGCCAGCAGCAGGGGCATCCAAGAGACCCAGTACTTC.

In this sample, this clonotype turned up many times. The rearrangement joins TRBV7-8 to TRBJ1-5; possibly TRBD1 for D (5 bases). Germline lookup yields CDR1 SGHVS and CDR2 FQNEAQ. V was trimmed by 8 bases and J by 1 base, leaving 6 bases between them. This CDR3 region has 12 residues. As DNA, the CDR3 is TGTGCCAGCGGGGGGAGCAATCAGCCCCAGCATTTT. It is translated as CASGGSNQPQHF.

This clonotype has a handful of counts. The CDR3 DNA sequence: TGCAGTGCCGAATCGGGGACAGGGCCGGTTAATGAAAAACTGTTTTTT. Protein product: CSAESGTGPVNEKLFF. The chain is built from TRBV20-1 and TRBJ1-4; 9 positions match TRBD1. The V gene end was trimmed by 6 bases and the J gene end by 4 bases; junction bases not matched to a gene: 12. The CDR3 consists of 16 residues. Germline loops: CDR1 DFQATT, CDR2 SNEGSKA (reference sequence).

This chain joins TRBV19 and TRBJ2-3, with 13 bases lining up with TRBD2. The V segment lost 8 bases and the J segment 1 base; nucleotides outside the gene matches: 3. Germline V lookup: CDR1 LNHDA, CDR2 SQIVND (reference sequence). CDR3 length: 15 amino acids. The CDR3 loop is CASETSGGRTDTQYF. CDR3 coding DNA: TGTGCCAGTGAGACTAGCGGGGGGCGCACAGATACGCAGTATTTT.

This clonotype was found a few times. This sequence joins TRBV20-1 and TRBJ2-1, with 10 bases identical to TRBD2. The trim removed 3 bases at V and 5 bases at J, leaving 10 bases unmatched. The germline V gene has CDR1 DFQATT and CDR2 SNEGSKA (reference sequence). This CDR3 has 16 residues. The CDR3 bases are TGCAGTGCTAGTCACCCTAGCGGGAGCGGCCACAATGAGCAGTTCTTC. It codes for CSASHPSGSGHNEQFF.

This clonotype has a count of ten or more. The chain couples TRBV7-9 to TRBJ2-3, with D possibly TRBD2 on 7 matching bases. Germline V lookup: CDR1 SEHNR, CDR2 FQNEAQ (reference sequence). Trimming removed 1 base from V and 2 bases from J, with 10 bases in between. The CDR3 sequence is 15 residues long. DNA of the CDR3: TGTGCCAGCAGCTTAGAGGGGGGGGTCACAGATACGCAGTATTTT. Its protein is CASSLEGGVTDTQYF.

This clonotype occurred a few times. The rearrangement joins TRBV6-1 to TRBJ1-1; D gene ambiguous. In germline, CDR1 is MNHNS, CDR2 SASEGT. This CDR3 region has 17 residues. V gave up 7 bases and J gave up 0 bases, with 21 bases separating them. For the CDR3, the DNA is TGTGCCAGCACAATCTCAAAAATGGCGGGTTTGAACACTGAAGCTTTCTTT. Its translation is CASTISKMAGLNTEAFF.

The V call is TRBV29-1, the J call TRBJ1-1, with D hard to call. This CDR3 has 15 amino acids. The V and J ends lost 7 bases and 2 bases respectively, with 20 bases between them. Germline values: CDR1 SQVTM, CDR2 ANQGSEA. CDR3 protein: CSAKLNRAINTEAFF. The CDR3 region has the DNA TGCAGCGCGAAACTTAATCGGGCGATAAACACTGAAGCTTTCTTT.

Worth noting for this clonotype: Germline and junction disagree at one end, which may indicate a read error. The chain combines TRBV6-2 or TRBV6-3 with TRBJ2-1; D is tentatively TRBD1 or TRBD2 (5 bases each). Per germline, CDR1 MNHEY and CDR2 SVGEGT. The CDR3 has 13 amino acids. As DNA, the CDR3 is TGTGCCAGCAGTTACCTTAATCAGGGAGTCGTAGTCTTC. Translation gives CASSYLNQGVVVF.

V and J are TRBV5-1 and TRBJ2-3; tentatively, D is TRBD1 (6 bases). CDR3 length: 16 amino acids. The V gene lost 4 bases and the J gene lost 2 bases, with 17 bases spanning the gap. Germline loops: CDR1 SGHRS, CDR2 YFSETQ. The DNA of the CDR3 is TGCGCCAGCAGCATACCTCCGGGACAACTCACAGATACGCAGTATTTT. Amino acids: CASSIPPGQLTDTQYF.

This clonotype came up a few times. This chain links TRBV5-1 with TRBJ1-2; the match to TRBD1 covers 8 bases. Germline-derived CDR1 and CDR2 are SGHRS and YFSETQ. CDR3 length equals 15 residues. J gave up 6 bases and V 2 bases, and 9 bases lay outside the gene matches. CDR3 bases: TGCGCCAGCAGCTTACCTCGGGACAGGTTCGATGGCTACACCTTC. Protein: CASSLPRDRFDGYTF.

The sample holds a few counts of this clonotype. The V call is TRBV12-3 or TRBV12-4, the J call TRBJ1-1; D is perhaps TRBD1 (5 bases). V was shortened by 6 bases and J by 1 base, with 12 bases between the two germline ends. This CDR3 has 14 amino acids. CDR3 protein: CASRGVGGNTEAFF. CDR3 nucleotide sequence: TGTGCCAGCAGGGGGGTTGGGGGGAACACTGAAGCTTTCTTT.

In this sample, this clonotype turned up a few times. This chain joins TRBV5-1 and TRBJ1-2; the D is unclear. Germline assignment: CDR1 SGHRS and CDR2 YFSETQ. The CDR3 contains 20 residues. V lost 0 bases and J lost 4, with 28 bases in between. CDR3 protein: CASSLAFRPDHCVTIYGYTF. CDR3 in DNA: TGCGCCAGCAGCTTGGCCTTCAGACCGGACCACTGCGTAACTATCTATGGCTACACCTTC.

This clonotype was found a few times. CDR3 DNA: TGCGCCAGCCTTGGGCCTACCTACAATGAGCAGTTCTTC. Amino acids: CASLGPTYNEQFF. The V call is TRBV5-1, the J call TRBJ2-1; D remains ambiguous. This CDR3 spans 13 amino acids. V dropped 7 bases and J dropped 2 bases, with 10 bases sitting between them. CDR1 and CDR2 from the germline V gene are SGHRS and YFSETQ.

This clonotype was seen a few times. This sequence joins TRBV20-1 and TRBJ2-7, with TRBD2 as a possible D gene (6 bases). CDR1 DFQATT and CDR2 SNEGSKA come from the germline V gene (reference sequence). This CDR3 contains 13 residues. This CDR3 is CSGIAEPSYEQYF. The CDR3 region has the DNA TGCAGCGGGATAGCGGAGCCTTCCTACGAGCAGTACTTC.